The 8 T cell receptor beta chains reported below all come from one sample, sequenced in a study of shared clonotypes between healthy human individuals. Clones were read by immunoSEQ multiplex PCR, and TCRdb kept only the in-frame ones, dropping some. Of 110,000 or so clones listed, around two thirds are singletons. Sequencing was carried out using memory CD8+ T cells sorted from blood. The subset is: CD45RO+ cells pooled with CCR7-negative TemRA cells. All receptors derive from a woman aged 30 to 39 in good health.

CDR3 region: CASSEGLVPQETQYF. DNA for the CDR3: TGTGCCAGCAGTGAAGGGTTGGTACCCCAAGAGACCCAGTACTTC. The rearrangement links TRBV2 to TRBJ2-5; D gene ambiguous. The germline CDR1 and CDR2 sequences are SNHLY and FYNNEI. The CDR3 consists of 15 residues. V lost 1 base, J lost 1 base, and 10 bases lay in between.

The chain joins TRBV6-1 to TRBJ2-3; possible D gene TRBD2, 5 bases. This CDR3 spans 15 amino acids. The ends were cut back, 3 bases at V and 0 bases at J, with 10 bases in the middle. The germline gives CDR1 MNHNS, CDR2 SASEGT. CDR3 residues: CASSDSPGSTDTQYF. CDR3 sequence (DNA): TGTGCCAGCAGTGACTCCCCGGGGAGCACAGATACGCAGTATTTT.

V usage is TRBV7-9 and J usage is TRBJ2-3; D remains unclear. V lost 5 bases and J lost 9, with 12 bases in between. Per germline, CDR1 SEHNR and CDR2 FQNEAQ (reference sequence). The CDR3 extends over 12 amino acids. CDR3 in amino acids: CASSPYADTQYF. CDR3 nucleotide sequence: TGTGCCAGCAGCCCTTATGCCGACACGCAGTATTTT.

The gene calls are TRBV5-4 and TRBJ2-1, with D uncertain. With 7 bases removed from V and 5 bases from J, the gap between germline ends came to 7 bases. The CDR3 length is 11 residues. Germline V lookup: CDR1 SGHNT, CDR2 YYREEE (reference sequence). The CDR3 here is CASGLDNEQFF. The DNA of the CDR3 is TGTGCCAGCGGCCTCGACAATGAGCAGTTCTTC.

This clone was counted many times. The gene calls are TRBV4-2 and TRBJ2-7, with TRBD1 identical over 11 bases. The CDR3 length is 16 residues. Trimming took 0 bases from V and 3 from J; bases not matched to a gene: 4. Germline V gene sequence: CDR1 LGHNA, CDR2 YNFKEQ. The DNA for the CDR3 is TGTGCCAGCAGCCAAGAGCGCGGGACAGGGGGCTACGAGCAGTACTTC. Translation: CASSQERGTGGYEQYF.

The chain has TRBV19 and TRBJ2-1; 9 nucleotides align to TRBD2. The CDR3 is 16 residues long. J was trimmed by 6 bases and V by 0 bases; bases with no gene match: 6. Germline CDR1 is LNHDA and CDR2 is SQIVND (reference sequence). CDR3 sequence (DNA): TGTGCCAGTAGTATAGATTTGGGACTAGCCGCCAATGAGCAGTTCTTC. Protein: CASSIDLGLAANEQFF.

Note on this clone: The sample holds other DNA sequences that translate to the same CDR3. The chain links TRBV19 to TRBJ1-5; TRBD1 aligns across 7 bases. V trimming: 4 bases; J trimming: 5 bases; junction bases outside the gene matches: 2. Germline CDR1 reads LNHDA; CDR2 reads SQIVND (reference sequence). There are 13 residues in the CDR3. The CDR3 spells CASSRTGDQPQHF. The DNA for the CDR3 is TGTGCCAGTAGTAGAACAGGGGATCAGCCCCAGCATTTT. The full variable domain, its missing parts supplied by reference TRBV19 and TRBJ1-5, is DGGITQSPKYLFRKEGQNVTLSCEQNLNHDAMYWYRQDPGQGLRLIYYSQIVNDFQKGDIAEGYSVSREKKESFPLTVTSAQKNPTAFYLCASSRTGDQPQHFGDGTRLSIL.

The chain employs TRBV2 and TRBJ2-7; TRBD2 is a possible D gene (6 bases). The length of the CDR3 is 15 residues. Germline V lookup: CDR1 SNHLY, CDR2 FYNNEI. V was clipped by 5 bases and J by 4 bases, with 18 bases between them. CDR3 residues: CASSLLTSNPYEQYF. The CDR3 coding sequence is TGTGCCAGCAGTCTCCTGACTAGTAACCCTTACGAGCAGTACTTC. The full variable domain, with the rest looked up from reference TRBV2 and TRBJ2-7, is EPEVTQTPSHQVTQMGQEVILRCVPISNHLYFYWYRQILGQKVEFLVSFYNNEISEKSEIFDDQFSVERPDGSNFTLKIRSTKLEDSAMYFCASSLLTSNPYEQYFGPGTRLTVT.